The source of this T cell receptor (beta chain) is a study of neurological immune-mediated disorders. Study results and caveats: The most TCR clonal expansion was seen in HTLV-1-associated myelopathy, whereas the least was seen in multiple sclerosis, below the level in healthy controls.

cDNA synthesis was performed by 5'RACE with 10-nucleotide random UMIs. TCRdb reanalysed the 5' RACE reads using MiXCR and keeps one entry per CDR3 protein. The data hold some 16,000 distinct CDR3 sequences, with roughly 22% observed a single time. This CDR3 is built from 17 residues. Losses at the gene ends were 2 bases for V and 8 bases for J; bases not matched to a gene: 11. Per the germline V gene, CDR1 is MDHEN and CDR2 is SYDVKM. As healthy controls, volunteers from a blood bank in Maryland, USA, were used. Unsorted libraries were derived from 2 million PBMCs stored at -80 C. This clonotype was recorded at least ten times. No antigen is known for it.

This TCR was recovered from a man between 50 and 59 years old in good health. J is TRBJ2-1 and V is TRBV28, with TRBD2 matching 11 bases. Sample: PBMCs. The CDR3 reads CASSLGTTSGVGDEQFF. CDR3 coding DNA: TGTGCCAGCAGTTTAGGAACGACTAGCGGGGTCGGCGATGAGCAGTTCTTC.